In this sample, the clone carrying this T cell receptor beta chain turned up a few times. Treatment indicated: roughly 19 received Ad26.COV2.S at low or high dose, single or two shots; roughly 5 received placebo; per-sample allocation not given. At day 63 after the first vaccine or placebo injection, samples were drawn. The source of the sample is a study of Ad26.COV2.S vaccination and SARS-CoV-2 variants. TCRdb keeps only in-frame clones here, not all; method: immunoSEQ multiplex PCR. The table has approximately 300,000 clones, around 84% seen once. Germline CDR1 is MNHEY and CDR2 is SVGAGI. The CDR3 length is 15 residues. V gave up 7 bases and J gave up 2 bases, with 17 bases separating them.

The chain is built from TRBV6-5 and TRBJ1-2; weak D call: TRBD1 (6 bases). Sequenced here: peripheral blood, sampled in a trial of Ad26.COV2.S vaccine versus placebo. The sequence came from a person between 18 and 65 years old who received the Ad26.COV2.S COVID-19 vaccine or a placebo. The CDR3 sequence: CASTLRRTENYGYTF. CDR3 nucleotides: TGTGCCAGCACCCTCCGCCGGACAGAAAACTATGGCTACACCTTC.